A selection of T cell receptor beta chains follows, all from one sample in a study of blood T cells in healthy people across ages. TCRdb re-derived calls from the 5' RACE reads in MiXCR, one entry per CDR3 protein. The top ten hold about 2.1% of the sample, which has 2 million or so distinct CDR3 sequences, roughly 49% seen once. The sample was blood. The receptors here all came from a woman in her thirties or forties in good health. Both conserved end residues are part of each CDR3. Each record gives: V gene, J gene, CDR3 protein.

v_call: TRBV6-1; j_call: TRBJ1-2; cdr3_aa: CASSEDLTSWGGYTF
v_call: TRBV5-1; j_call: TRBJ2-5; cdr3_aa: CASSLAGALGEETQYF
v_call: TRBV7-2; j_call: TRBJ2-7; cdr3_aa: CASAWDRDYEQYF
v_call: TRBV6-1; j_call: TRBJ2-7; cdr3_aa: CASSNSRTGYEQYF
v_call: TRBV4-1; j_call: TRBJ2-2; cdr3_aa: CASSQVQRGNTGELFF
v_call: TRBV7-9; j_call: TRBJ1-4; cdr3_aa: CASSSDDRIASEKLFF
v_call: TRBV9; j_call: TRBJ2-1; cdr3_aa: CASSVGAGGIVNEQFF
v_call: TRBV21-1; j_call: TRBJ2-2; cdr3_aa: CASSKAPELRGGSGELFF
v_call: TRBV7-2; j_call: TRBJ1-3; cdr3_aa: CASTIQGYTIYF
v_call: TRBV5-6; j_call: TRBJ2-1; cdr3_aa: CASSIMTSGGYNEQFF
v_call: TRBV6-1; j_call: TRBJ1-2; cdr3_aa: CASRRVMAERGYTF
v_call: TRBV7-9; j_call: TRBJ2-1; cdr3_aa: CASSFETGPTSYSDNEQFF
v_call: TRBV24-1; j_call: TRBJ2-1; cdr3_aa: CATSEQSGGAGDEQFF
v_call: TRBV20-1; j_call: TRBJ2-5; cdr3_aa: CSARPAGERFETQYF
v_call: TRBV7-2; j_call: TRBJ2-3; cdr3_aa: CASSLSLRASGSTDTQYF
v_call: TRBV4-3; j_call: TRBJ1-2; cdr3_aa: CASSQELAPNYGYTF
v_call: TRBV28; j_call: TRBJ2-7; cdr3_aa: CASSSLGLDEQYF
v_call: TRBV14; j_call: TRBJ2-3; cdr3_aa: CASSRTSGGGSLTDTQYF